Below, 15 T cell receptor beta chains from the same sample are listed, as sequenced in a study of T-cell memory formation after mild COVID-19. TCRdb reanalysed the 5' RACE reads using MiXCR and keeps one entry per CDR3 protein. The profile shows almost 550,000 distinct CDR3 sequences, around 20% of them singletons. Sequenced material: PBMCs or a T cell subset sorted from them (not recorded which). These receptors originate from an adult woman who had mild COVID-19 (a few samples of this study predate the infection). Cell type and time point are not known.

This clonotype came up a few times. The CDR3 here is CATSHQGRAKNIQYF. As DNA, the CDR3 is TGTGCCACCTCTCATCAGGGTCGCGCCAAAAACATTCAGTACTTC. The chain uses TRBV10-3 and TRBJ2-4; weak D call: TRBD1 (5 bases). Germline CDR1 and CDR2: ENHRY and SYGVKD. The CDR3 consists of 15 residues. V lost 10 bases, J lost 1 base, and 17 bases lay in between.

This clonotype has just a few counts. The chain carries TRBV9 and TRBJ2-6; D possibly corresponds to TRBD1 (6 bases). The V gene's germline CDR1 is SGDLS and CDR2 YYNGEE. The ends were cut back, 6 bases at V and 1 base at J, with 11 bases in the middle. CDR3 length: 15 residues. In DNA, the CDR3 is TGTGCCAGCACCATCGGGACATCTGGGGCCAACGTCCTGACTTTC. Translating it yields CASTIGTSGANVLTF. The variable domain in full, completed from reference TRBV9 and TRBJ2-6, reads DSGVTQTPKHLITATGQRVTLRCSPRSGDLSVYWYQQSLDQGLQFLIQYYNGEERAKGNILERFSAQQFPDLHSELNLSSLELGDSALYFCASTIGTSGANVLTFGAGSRLTVL.

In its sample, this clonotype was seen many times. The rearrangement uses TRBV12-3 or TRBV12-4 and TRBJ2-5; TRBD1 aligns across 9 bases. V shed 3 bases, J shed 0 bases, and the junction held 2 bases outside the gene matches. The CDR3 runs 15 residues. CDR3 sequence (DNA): TGTGCCAGCAGTTTGGGACAGGGATACCAAGAGACCCAGTACTTC. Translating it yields CASSLGQGYQETQYF.

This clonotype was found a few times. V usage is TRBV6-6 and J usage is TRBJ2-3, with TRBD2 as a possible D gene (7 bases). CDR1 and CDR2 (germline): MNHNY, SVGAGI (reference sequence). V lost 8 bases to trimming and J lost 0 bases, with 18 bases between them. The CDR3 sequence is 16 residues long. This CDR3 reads CASAGASGISTDTQYF. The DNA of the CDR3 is TGTGCCAGCGCAGGGGCTAGCGGAATAAGCACAGATACGCAGTATTTT.

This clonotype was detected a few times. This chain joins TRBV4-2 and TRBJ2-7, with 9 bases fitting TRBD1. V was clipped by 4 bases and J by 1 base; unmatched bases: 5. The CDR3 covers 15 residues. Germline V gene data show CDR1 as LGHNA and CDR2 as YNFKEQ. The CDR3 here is CASSRTGTGSYEQYF. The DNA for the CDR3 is TGTGCCAGCAGCCGAACCGGGACAGGGTCCTACGAGCAGTACTTC.

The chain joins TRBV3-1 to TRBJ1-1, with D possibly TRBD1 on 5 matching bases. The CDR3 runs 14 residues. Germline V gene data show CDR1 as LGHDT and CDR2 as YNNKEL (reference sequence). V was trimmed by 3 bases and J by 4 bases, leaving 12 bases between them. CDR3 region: CASSHGLGGTEAFF. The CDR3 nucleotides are TGTGCCAGCAGCCACGGCCTGGGGGGCACTGAAGCTTTCTTT.

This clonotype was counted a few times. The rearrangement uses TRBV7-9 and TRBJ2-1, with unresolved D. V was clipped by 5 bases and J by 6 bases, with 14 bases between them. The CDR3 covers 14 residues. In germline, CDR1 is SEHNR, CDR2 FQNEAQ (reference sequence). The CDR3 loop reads CASSPRRESNEQFF. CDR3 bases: TGTGCCAGCAGCCCCCGGAGAGAGTCCAATGAGCAGTTCTTC.

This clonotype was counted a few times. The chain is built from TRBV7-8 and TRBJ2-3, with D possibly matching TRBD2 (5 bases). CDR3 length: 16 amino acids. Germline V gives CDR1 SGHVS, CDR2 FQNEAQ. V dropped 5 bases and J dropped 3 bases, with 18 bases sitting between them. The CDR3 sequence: CASSLWTGTGTDTQYF. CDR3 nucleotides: TGTGCCAGCAGCCTCTGGACGGGAACGGGGACAGATACGCAGTATTTT. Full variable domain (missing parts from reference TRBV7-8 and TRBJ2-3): GAGVSQSPRYKVAKRGQDVALRCDPISGHVSLFWYQQALGQGPEFLTYFQNEAQLDKSGLPSDRFFAERPEGSVSTLKIQRTQQEDSAVYLCASSLWTGTGTDTQYFGPGTRLTVL.

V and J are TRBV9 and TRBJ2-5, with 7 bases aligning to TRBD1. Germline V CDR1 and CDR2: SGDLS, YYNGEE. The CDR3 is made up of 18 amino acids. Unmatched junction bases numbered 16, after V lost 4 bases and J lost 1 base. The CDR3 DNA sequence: TGTGCCAGCAGCCCGAGTGAAGGGGGCCCCAACCCCCAAGAGACCCAGTACTTC. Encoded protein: CASSPSEGGPNPQETQYF.

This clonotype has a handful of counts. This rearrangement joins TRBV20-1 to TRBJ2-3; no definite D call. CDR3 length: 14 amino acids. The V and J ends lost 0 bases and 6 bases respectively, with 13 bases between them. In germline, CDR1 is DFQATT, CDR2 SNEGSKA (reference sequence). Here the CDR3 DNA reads TGCAGTGCTAGAGAGCGGCTAGGAGAGGATACGCAGTATTTT. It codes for CSARERLGEDTQYF.

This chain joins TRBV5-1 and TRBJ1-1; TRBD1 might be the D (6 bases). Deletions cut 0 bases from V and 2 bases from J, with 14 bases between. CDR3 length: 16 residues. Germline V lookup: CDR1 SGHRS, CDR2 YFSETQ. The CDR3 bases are TGCGCCAGCAGCTTGGACGGGGGCGCGGTTAACACTGAAGCTTTCTTT. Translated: CASSLDGGAVNTEAFF. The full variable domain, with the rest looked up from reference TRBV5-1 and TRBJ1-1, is KAGVTQTPRYLIKTRGQQVTLSCSPISGHRSVSWYQQTPGQGLQFLFEYFSETQRNKGNFPGRFSGRQFSNSRSEMNVSTLELGDSALYLCASSLDGGAVNTEAFFGQGTRLTVV.

The CDR3, as DNA: TGTGCCAGCACCGAGATTATTCTTGTCTTAAGCTCCTACAATGAGCAGTTCTTC. It translates to CASTEIILVLSSYNEQFF. The chain has TRBV2 and TRBJ2-1; the D is unclear. Trimming took off 7 bases at V and 0 bases at J, with 22 bases between the two ends. Germline CDR1 is SNHLY and CDR2 is FYNNEI. The CDR3 covers 18 residues. The complete variable domain, with remaining parts taken from reference TRBV2 and TRBJ2-1, reads EPEVTQTPSHQVTQMGQEVILRCVPISNHLYFYWYRQILGQKVEFLVSFYNNEISEKSEIFDDQFSVERPDGSNFTLKIRSTKLEDSAMYFCASTEIILVLSSYNEQFFGPGTRLTVL.

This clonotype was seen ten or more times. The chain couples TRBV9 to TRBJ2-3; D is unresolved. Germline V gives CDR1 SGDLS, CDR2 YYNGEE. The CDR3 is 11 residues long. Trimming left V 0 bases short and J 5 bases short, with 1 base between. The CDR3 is CASSVGDTQYF. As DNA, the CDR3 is TGTGCCAGCAGCGTAGGAGATACGCAGTATTTT.

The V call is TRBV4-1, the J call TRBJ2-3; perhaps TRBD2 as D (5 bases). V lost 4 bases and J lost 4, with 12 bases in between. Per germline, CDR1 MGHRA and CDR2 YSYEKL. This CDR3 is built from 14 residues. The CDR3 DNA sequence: TGCGCCAGCAGCCCCCTCGGGGAATCAGATACGCAGTATTTT. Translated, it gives CASSPLGESDTQYF.

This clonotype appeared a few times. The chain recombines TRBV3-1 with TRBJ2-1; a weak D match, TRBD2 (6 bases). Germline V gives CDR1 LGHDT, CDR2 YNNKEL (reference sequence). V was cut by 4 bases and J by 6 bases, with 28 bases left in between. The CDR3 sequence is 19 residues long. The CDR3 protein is CASSRLRRASEGVSNEQFF. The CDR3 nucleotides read TGTGCCAGCAGCCGACTACGACGTGCTAGCGAGGGTGTTAGCAATGAGCAGTTCTTC.